This T cell receptor (beta chain) was sequenced in a study of OX40 agonist ivuxolimab in advanced cancers. As for the study in general: Mean age about 60 years, range 23 to 79; roughly 80% male.

Germline V CDR1 and CDR2: MNHNS, SASEGT. This CDR3 comprises 13 residues. The V gene lost 9 bases and the J gene lost 0 bases, with 11 bases spanning the gap. A few counts support this clone. What it recognizes is unknown. The study, taken as a whole, reports: In the 0.1 to 3.0 mg/kg range, CD4+ and CD8+ blood T cells had expanded clonally by week 6. No antigen was identified for the clonally expanded peripheral T cells. At 0.1-3.0 mg/kg, partial responders had clonal expansion among the lowest observed.

Only in-frame clones appear in the TCRdb table, and some are missing; sequencing was by immunoSEQ multiplex PCR. The table includes about 17,000 clones, roughly 86% detected once. This sample comprised CD4+ or CD8+ T cells sorted from blood, obtained in a trial of the OX40 agonist ivuxolimab. The sequence came from an adult with an advanced solid tumor such as melanoma, head and neck, liver or kidney cancer. The rearrangement links TRBV6-1 to TRBJ1-1; D is unclear. The CDR3: CASKTSLNTEAFF. The DNA for the CDR3 is TGTGCCAGTAAGACAAGCTTGAACACTGAAGCTTTCTTT.